The 9 T cell receptor beta chains below come from one sample, sequenced in a study of T cells in Graves' hyperthyroidism and ophthalmopathy. Regions amplified from RNA transcripts were the TCR beta CDR3 regions. A set of HTBI primers served as the primers for a first-round RT-PCR of the TCR CDR3. A single record per CDR3 protein comes from TCRdb applying MiXCR to the multiplex PCR reads. The sample gives roughly 750,000 distinct CDR3 sequences, about 17% of which show up once; approximately 8.4% is in the top ten. Material for sequencing was blood. These TCRs come from a man between 18 and 29 years old with Graves' hyperthyroidism.

This clonotype was recorded many times. The chain combines TRBV18 with TRBJ2-7; D gene ambiguous. The CDR3 is 13 amino acids. CDR1 KGHSH and CDR2 LQKENI come from the germline V gene. Trimming took 3 bases from V and 3 from J, leaving 9 bases between them. CDR3 bases: TGTGCCAGCTCACCTGGGCAGTTCTACGAGCAGTACTTC. Protein sequence: CASSPGQFYEQYF.

This clonotype has just a few counts. This chain joins TRBV9 and TRBJ2-3, with D possibly being TRBD1 (6 bases). V was clipped by 2 bases and J by 1 base, with 11 bases between them. The CDR3 extends over 15 amino acids. Looked up from germline, CDR1 is SGDLS and CDR2 is YYNGEE. CDR3 amino acids: CASSVLEGGTDTQYF. CDR3 coding DNA: TGTGCCAGCAGCGTTCTTGAGGGGGGCACAGATACGCAGTATTTT.

The CDR3: CASSRDYVSEQFF. The DNA of the CDR3 is TGTGCCAGTAGCCGGGACTACGTTTCTGAGCAGTTCTTC. The chain recombines TRBV7-9 with TRBJ2-1; 7 bases agree with TRBD2. The germline V gene encodes CDR1 SEHNR and CDR2 FQNEAQ (reference sequence). The V gene end was trimmed by 9 bases and the J gene end by 9 bases; junction bases not matched to a gene: 11. The CDR3 loop spans 13 amino acids.

This rearrangement joins TRBV6-1 to TRBJ1-1; D gene uncertain. This CDR3 spans 15 amino acids. The germline V gene encodes CDR1 MNHNS and CDR2 SASEGT. The V gene lost 7 bases and the J gene lost 0 bases, with 15 bases spanning the gap. CDR3 region: CASTLGSLMNTEAFF. The CDR3, as DNA: TGTGCCAGCACTCTGGGGAGTCTAATGAACACTGAAGCTTTCTTT.

Concerning this clonotype itself: A much bigger clone sits one base away, suggesting this may be a read error. The rearrangement joins TRBV2 to TRBJ2-7; TRBD1 matches 12 bases. This CDR3 spans 15 amino acids. The V and J ends lost 4 bases and 7 bases, in that order; junction bases with no gene match: 8. CDR1 SNHLY and CDR2 FYNNEI come from the germline V gene. Here the CDR3 reads CASSGRGQGAEEQYF. The CDR3 DNA reads as TGTGCCAGCAGTGGGAGGGGACAGGGGGCGGAAGAGCAGTACTTC.

This clonotype showed up just a few times. The chain combines TRBV6-1 with TRBJ1-5; D gene unclear. The V gene's germline CDR1 is MNHNS and CDR2 SASEGT. V lost 8 bases to trimming and J lost 2 bases, with 19 bases between them. The CDR3 spans 16 residues. This CDR3 is CASRVPTRGGNQPQHF. The CDR3, as DNA: TGTGCCAGCCGGGTTCCAACACGGGGAGGCAATCAGCCCCAGCATTTT.

There are many counts of this clonotype. For the CDR3, the DNA is TGTGCCAGCAGCCCCGGGGGCGGGGGCTCCTACGAGCAGTACTTC. Translation gives CASSPGGGGSYEQYF. This chain links TRBV28 with TRBJ2-7; D possibly corresponds to TRBD2 (7 bases). V was shortened by 6 bases and J by 0 bases, with 15 bases between the two germline ends. CDR1 and CDR2 from the germline V gene are MDHEN and SYDVKM. The CDR3 is made up of 15 amino acids.

This clonotype was seen at least ten times. This chain uses TRBV29-1 with TRBJ1-1; D is possibly TRBD1 (5 bases). The germline CDR1 and CDR2 sequences are SQVTM and ANQGSEA. V gave up 4 bases and J gave up 1 base, with 13 bases separating them. CDR3 size: 14 residues. CDR3 sequence: CSVVNAGQNTEAFF. In DNA, the CDR3 is TGCAGCGTTGTTAATGCAGGGCAGAACACTGAAGCTTTCTTT.

At least ten counts were recorded for this clonotype. The chain is built from TRBV2 and TRBJ2-7; D not resolved. V was trimmed by 7 bases and J by 2 bases, leaving 12 bases between them. Germline lookup yields CDR1 SNHLY and CDR2 FYNNEI. This CDR3 comprises 13 residues. The CDR3 loop is CASKLSLTYEQYF. CDR3 DNA sequence: TGTGCCAGCAAACTAAGCCTTACCTACGAGCAGTACTTC.